Presented here are 26 T cell receptor beta chains from one specimen sequenced in a study of blood T cell repertoires in COVID-19. Libraries were prepared by immunoSEQ multiplex PCR; TCRdb keeps only in-frame clonotypes and omits some of them. The repertoire holds 150,000 to 200,000 clones, with roughly 90% as singletons. The sequenced material came from peripheral blood. These receptors were obtained from a man between 60 and 70 years old with active or convalescent COVID-19.

The chain uses TRBV7-2 and TRBJ2-7, with 7 bases fitting TRBD1. After removal of 5 bases from V and 0 bases from J, the junction contained 7 bases not matched to a gene. CDR1 and CDR2 (germline): SGHTA, FQGNSA. The CDR3 runs 15 residues. The CDR3 protein is CASSPRDRSSYEQYF. In DNA, the CDR3 is TGTGCCAGCAGCCCCAGGGACAGAAGCTCCTACGAGCAGTACTTC.

The rearrangement links TRBV7-2 to TRBJ2-7, with D uncertain. The CDR3 consists of 15 residues. V was pared by 5 bases and J by 3 bases, with 17 bases between. Germline V CDR1 and CDR2: SGHTA, FQGNSA. CDR3 sequence reads: CASSLILGSGYEQYF. The CDR3 nucleotides are TGTGCCAGCAGCCTCATCCTAGGCTCGGGCTACGAGCAGTACTTC. Variable domain in full (rest from reference TRBV7-2 and TRBJ2-7): GAGVSQSPSNKVTEKGKDVELRCDPISGHTALYWYRQSLGQGLEFLIYFQGNSAPDKSGLPSDRFSAERTGGSVSTLTIQRTQQEDSAVYLCASSLILGSGYEQYFGPGTRLTVT.

The chain joins TRBV15 to TRBJ2-1; TRBD2 might be the D (5 bases). The CDR3 is 14 amino acids. Trimming removed 3 bases from V and 4 bases from J, with 10 bases in between. CDR1 LNHNV and CDR2 YYDKDF come from the germline V gene (reference sequence). CDR3 sequence (DNA): TGTGCCACCAGCAGCCGGGGTCGATACAATGAGCAGTTCTTC. Protein: CATSSRGRYNEQFF. Full variable domain (outside the CDR3, taken from reference TRBV15 and TRBJ2-1): DAMVIQNPRYQVTQFGKPVTLSCSQTLNHNVMYWYQQKSSQAPKLLFHYYDKDFNNEADTPDNFQSRRPNTSFCFLDIRSPGLGDTAMYLCATSSRGRYNEQFFGPGTRLTVL.

The CDR3 DNA reads TGTGCCAGCATTCTCCTAGCGGGACCCAATGAGCAGTTCTTC. Translated, it gives CASILLAGPNEQFF. This chain joins TRBV7-2 and TRBJ2-1, with 9 positions matching TRBD2. Germline V gene lookup returns CDR1 SGHTA and CDR2 FQGNSA. The CDR3 contains 14 residues. V lost 7 bases to trimming and J lost 6 bases; unmatched junction nucleotides: 7.

The chain is built from TRBV18 and TRBJ1-1; no clear D. Between the trimmed V and J ends, which lost 2 bases and 1 base, there was a span of 8 bases. Germline V gives CDR1 KGHSH, CDR2 LQKENI. CDR3 size: 14 residues. The CDR3 is CASSPTEGNTEAFF. In DNA form, the CDR3 reads TGTGCCAGCTCACCAACCGAGGGGAACACTGAAGCTTTCTTT. Using reference TRBV18 and TRBJ1-1 for the parts outside the CDR3, the full variable domain is NAGVMQNPRHLVRRRGQEARLRCSPMKGHSHVYWYRQLPEEGLKFMVYLQKENIIDESGMPKERFSAEFPKEGPSILRIQQVVRGDSAAYFCASSPTEGNTEAFFGQGTRLTVV.

The gene calls are TRBV5-1 and TRBJ1-3; D may be TRBD1 (6 bases). Looked up from germline, CDR1 is SGHRS and CDR2 is YFSETQ. Trimming removed 5 bases from V and 4 bases from J, with 13 bases in between. The CDR3 spans 14 residues. CDR3: CASRGGRGGNTIYF. CDR3 coding DNA: TGCGCCAGCAGAGGCGGCAGGGGAGGAAACACCATATATTTT.

This sequence joins TRBV7-2 and TRBJ1-3; D is unresolved. Germline CDR1 reads SGHTA; CDR2 reads FQGNSA. The CDR3 covers 15 residues. Trimming shortened V by 1 base and J by 4 bases, and 11 bases separated the two germline ends. DNA for the CDR3: TGTGCCAGCAGCTTAGGGACTCCCGGAGGAAACACCATATATTTT. Translating it yields CASSLGTPGGNTIYF.

The genes are TRBV27 and TRBJ1-1; maybe TRBD1 (5 bases). This CDR3 has 13 amino acids. CDR1 and CDR2 from the germline V gene are MNHEY and SMNVEV (reference sequence). The germline V and J ends were trimmed by 6 bases and 1 base, with 9 bases remaining between them. DNA for the CDR3: TGTGCCAGCAGCCAACAGGAGAACACTGAAGCTTTCTTT. Its protein is CASSQQENTEAFF.

J is TRBJ1-2 and V is TRBV19, with D possibly being TRBD1 (6 bases). The CDR3 loop spans 15 amino acids. Trimming removed 3 bases at V and 4 bases at J, with 15 bases between. Germline assignment: CDR1 LNHDA and CDR2 SQIVND (reference sequence). CDR3 residues: CASSMSGGASYGYTF. The CDR3 nucleotides are TGTGCCAGTAGTATGTCCGGGGGGGCTAGCTATGGCTACACCTTC.

This chain connects TRBV19 to TRBJ1-4, with 10 bases that match TRBD1. The CDR3 is 14 residues long. Germline CDR1 reads LNHDA; CDR2 reads SQIVND (reference sequence). Trimming took 7 bases from V and 7 from J; bases not matched to a gene: 6. The CDR3 protein is CASIDRGRSEKLFF. Here the CDR3 DNA reads TGTGCCAGTATCGACAGGGGGCGAAGTGAAAAACTGTTTTTT.

The gene calls are TRBV25-1 and TRBJ2-6; 8 nucleotides line up with TRBD1. This CDR3 contains 16 residues. Germline assignment: CDR1 MGHDK and CDR2 SYGVNS. V was pared by 3 bases and J by 2 bases, with 3 bases of the junction left unmatched. CDR3 in amino acids: CASSEDRAPGANVLTF. Here the CDR3 DNA reads TGTGCCAGCAGTGAGGACAGGGCTCCTGGGGCCAACGTCCTGACTTTC. The full variable domain, its missing parts supplied by reference TRBV25-1 and TRBJ2-6, is EADIYQTPRYLVIGTGKKITLECSQTMGHDKMYWYQQDPGMELHLIHYSYGVNSTEKGDLSSESTVSRIRTEHFPLTLESARPSHTSQYLCASSEDRAPGANVLTFGAGSRLTVL.

The chain combines TRBV6-4 with TRBJ2-3; 15 bases fit TRBD2. The CDR3 contains 17 residues. Germline CDR1 reads MRHNA; CDR2 reads SNTAGT. J was trimmed by 2 bases and V by 5 bases; bases with no gene match: 5. The CDR3 is CASSSGLAGGNTDTQYF. The CDR3, as DNA: TGTGCCAGCAGTAGCGGACTAGCGGGAGGGAACACAGATACGCAGTATTTT.

The rearrangement links TRBV7-8 to TRBJ1-5; D might be TRBD1 (5 bases). The CDR3 length is 18 residues. Germline V gives CDR1 SGHVS, CDR2 FQNEAQ. Trimming stripped 5 bases from V and 1 base from J, with 21 bases between. The CDR3 spells CASSTDRGWARSNQPQHF. The CDR3 nucleotides are TGTGCCAGCAGCACAGACAGAGGTTGGGCTAGAAGCAATCAGCCCCAGCATTTT.

V gene TRBV5-1 combines with J gene TRBJ2-3, with 8 bases lining up with TRBD1. The ends lost 5 bases at V and 1 base at J; junction bases unmatched: 12. Germline CDR1 is SGHRS and CDR2 is YFSETQ. The CDR3 extends over 17 amino acids. The CDR3 nucleotides are TGCGCCAGCAGGACCGGGACAGGTTACTGGGGCACAGATACGCAGTATTTT. This gives the protein CASRTGTGYWGTDTQYF.

This clone turned up a few times. V usage is TRBV5-1 and J usage is TRBJ2-1, with TRBD1 matching 9 bases. Losses at the gene ends were 3 bases for V and 7 bases for J; bases not matched to a gene: 5. This CDR3 is 14 amino acids long. Germline V lookup: CDR1 SGHRS, CDR2 YFSETQ. The CDR3 DNA reads as TGCGCCAGCAGCTACGTGGGACAGGGTAATGAGCAGTTCTTC. It encodes CASSYVGQGNEQFF.

This clone occurred once. V and J are TRBV11-2 and TRBJ1-5; TRBD1 might be the D (5 bases). The CDR3 totals 16 residues. The ends were cut back, 0 bases at V and 5 bases at J, with 14 bases in the middle. Germline V gene lookup returns CDR1 SGHAT and CDR2 FQNNGV. The chain's CDR3 is CASSLDSGRRDQPQHF. For the CDR3, the DNA is TGTGCCAGCAGCTTAGACTCAGGGAGGAGGGATCAGCCCCAGCATTTT.

The chain recombines TRBV24-1 with TRBJ2-3; TRBD2 matches at 11 bases. CDR1 is KGHDR and CDR2 is SFDVKD in the germline V gene. Losses at the gene ends were 3 bases for V and 3 bases for J; bases not matched to a gene: 7. The CDR3 has 17 amino acids. CDR3 in DNA: TGTGCCACCAGTGATGCCGGGACTAGCGGCTATACAGATACGCAGTATTTT. Translating it yields CATSDAGTSGYTDTQYF.

The rearrangement joins TRBV5-5 to TRBJ1-3, with a weak D call TRBD1 (6 bases). Between the trimmed V and J ends, which lost 4 bases and 0 bases, there was a span of 11 bases. Germline-derived CDR1 and CDR2 are SGHKS and YYEKEE (reference sequence). The CDR3 covers 15 residues. CDR3 region: CASSRGQSSGNTIYF. CDR3 bases: TGTGCCAGCAGCAGAGGACAGAGCTCTGGAAACACCATATATTTT.

The chain recombines TRBV10-1 with TRBJ2-7; D is possibly TRBD2 (6 bases). Germline V gene lookup returns CDR1 WNHNN and CDR2 SYGVQD (reference sequence). V lost 5 bases, J lost 3 bases, and 17 bases lay in between. The CDR3 runs 15 residues. The DNA for the CDR3 is TGCGCCAGCAGTTCGAATCCGGGAGTGGTCTACGAGCAGTACTTC. This translates into CASSSNPGVVYEQYF.

The rearrangement links TRBV25-1 to TRBJ2-1, with 7 nucleotides matching TRBD1. This CDR3 has 13 amino acids. Germline V lookup: CDR1 MGHDK, CDR2 SYGVNS. The V and J ends lost 5 bases and 7 bases, in that order; junction bases with no gene match: 5. This chain's CDR3 is CASSPTGWNEQFF. CDR3 DNA: TGTGCCAGCAGTCCGACAGGGTGGAATGAGCAGTTCTTC.

This chain's CDR3 is CASSIGGRTPYNEQFF. The CDR3 DNA follows: TGTGCCAGTAGTATCGGTGGGAGGACGCCGTACAATGAGCAGTTCTTC. J is TRBJ2-1 and V is TRBV19, with D possibly TRBD2 on 6 matching bases. Looked up from germline, CDR1 is LNHDA and CDR2 is SQIVND (reference sequence). Trimming took off 3 bases at V and 4 bases at J, with 16 bases between the two ends. This CDR3 has 16 residues.

CDR3 residues: CASSAAGTGNNEQFF. As DNA, the CDR3 is TGTGCCAGCAGCGCAGCCGGGACAGGGAACAATGAGCAGTTCTTC. V is TRBV7-7 and J is TRBJ2-1, with 9 bases that match TRBD1. Germline V gene data show CDR1 as SSHAT and CDR2 as FNYEAQ (reference sequence). The CDR3 consists of 15 residues. V lost 5 bases and J lost 5; bases outside the gene matches: 7.

The chain recombines TRBV7-6 with TRBJ2-7; D is possibly TRBD2 (7 bases). CDR1 is SGHVS, CDR2 FNYEAQ, per germline. V was pared by 4 bases and J by 1 base, with 17 bases between. The CDR3 length is 16 residues. This CDR3 reads CASSSPRGEGSYEQYF. The CDR3 DNA reads as TGTGCCAGCAGCTCCCCGAGGGGGGAGGGATCCTACGAGCAGTACTTC. Filled out from reference TRBV7-6 and TRBJ2-7, the complete variable domain reads GAGVSQSPRYKVTKRGQDVALRCDPISGHVSLYWYRQALGQGPEFLTYFNYEAQQDKSGLPNDRFSAERPEGSISTLTIQRTEQRDSAMYRCASSSPRGEGSYEQYFGPGTRLTVT.

J is TRBJ2-7 and V is TRBV27, with 13 bases lining up with TRBD2. V dropped 2 bases and J dropped 7; count of bases not matched to a gene: 8. The CDR3 sequence is 16 residues long. The V gene's germline CDR1 is MNHEY and CDR2 SMNVEV (reference sequence). CDR3: CASSLGRLAGGEEQYF. The CDR3 coding sequence is TGTGCCAGCAGTTTAGGGAGACTAGCGGGAGGAGAGGAGCAGTACTTC.

The chain joins TRBV7-2 to TRBJ2-2; 7 positions match TRBD2. Germline V lookup: CDR1 SGHTA, CDR2 FQGNSA. This CDR3 spans 15 amino acids. V trimming: 3 bases; J trimming: 4 bases; junction bases outside the gene matches: 5. CDR3: CASSFQWGGTGELFF. The CDR3, as DNA: TGTGCCAGCAGCTTTCAATGGGGGGGCACCGGGGAGCTGTTTTTT.

The chain links TRBV5-1 to TRBJ2-7; unclear D gene. V was trimmed by 3 bases and J by 0 bases, leaving 4 bases between them. Germline assignment: CDR1 SGHRS and CDR2 YFSETQ. The CDR3 has 12 amino acids. The CDR3 nucleotides are TGCGCCAGCAGCTCGAGCTCCTACGAGCAGTACTTC. Amino acid sequence: CASSSSSYEQYF.